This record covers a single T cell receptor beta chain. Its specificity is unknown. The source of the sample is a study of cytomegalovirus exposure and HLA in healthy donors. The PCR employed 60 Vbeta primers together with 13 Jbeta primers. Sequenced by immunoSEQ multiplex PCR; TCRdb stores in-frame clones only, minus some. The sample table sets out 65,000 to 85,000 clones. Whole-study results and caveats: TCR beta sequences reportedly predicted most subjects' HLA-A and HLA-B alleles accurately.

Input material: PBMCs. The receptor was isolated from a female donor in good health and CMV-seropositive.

The CDR3, as DNA: TGTGCCTGGGACAGCTCTGGAAACACCATATATTTT. Protein product: CAWDSSGNTIYF. V usage is TRBV30 and J usage is TRBJ1-3, with D perhaps matching TRBD1 (5 bases). CDR1 and CDR2 from the germline V gene are GTSNPN and SVGIG (reference sequence). V gave up 5 bases and J gave up 0 bases, with 5 bases separating them. The CDR3 consists of 12 residues. Full variable domain (outside the CDR3, taken from reference TRBV30 and TRBJ1-3): SQTIHQWPATLVQPVGSPLSLECTVEGTSNPNLYWYRQAAGRGLQLLFYSVGIGQISSEVPQNLSASRPQDRQFILSSKKLLLSDSGFYLCAWDSSGNTIYFGEGSWLTVV.